A selection of T cell receptor beta chains follows, all from one sample in a study of response to subunit inactivated influenza vaccine. TCRdb independently ran MiXCR on the RT-PCR reads; one entry per CDR3 protein. The data show 650,000 or so distinct CDR3 sequences, 14% seen once. The source was PBMCs from blood, collected 14 days before vaccination. These receptor sequences come from a man aged 45-65 years who received an inactivated influenza vaccine. Each CDR3 is given with its conserved first and last residue. Each record gives: clone size, J gene, D gene, V gene, CDR3 length, CDR3 DNA, CDR3 protein. The D gene is left open where the match is weak. Size tells how often a clone was seen (once, few, many) or the class of an expanded clone, and some rows leave it out.

many,TRBJ2-2,NA,TRBV12-3/TRBV12-4,14,TGTGCCAGCAGCCGGCACAGGGAAACCGGGGAGCTGTTTTTT,CASSRHRETGELFF
many,TRBJ2-4,TRBD1,TRBV20-1,12,TGCAGCGGGACAGTACCCAAAAACATTCAGTACTTC,CSGTVPKNIQYF
NA,TRBJ2-1,TRBD1,TRBV19,16,TGTGCCAGTAGTATCCGCTCGACAGGGAACTACAATGAGCAGTTCTTC,CASSIRSTGNYNEQFF
NA,TRBJ2-5,TRBD2,TRBV3-1,15,TGTGCCAGCAGGAGAGAAGCTACTAGCGTGGAGACCCAGTACTTC,CASRREATSVETQYF
NA,TRBJ2-2,NA,TRBV7-9,15,TGTGCCAGCAGGGACAGAGAAGCGAACACCGGGGAGCTGTTTTTT,CASRDREANTGELFF
NA,TRBJ2-1,NA,TRBV2,16,TGTGCCAGCAGTGAAGCACGCGGGTTCGGGGACAATGAGCAGTTCTTC,CASSEARGFGDNEQFF
NA,TRBJ2-1,NA,TRBV28,13,TGTGCCAGCAGTTTATCCAGGTACAAAGAGCAGTTCTTC,CASSLSRYKEQFF
NA,TRBJ2-3,NA,TRBV5-1,16,TGCGCCAGCAGCTTGGTGGGACCAAACAGCGCGGATACGCAGTATTTT,CASSLVGPNSADTQYF
few,TRBJ1-5,TRBD1,TRBV29-1,13,TGCAGCGTTGAGACAGGGCAACAATCCGCCCAGCATTTT,CSVETGQQSAQHF
NA,TRBJ2-7,NA,TRBV11-2,15,TGTGCCAGCAGCTTAGGATTTGTGAGGAGCTACGAGCAGTACTTC,CASSLGFVRSYEQYF
few,TRBJ2-5,NA,TRBV5-1,13,TGCGCCAGCAGCTTGGTTCTTGGAGAGACCCAGTACTTC,CASSLVLGETQYF
NA,TRBJ2-7,NA,TRBV27,11,TGTGCCAGCAGCACTGCGATGGTGCAGTACTTC,CASSTAMVQYF
NA,TRBJ2-7,TRBD2,TRBV29-1,16,TGCAGCGTACGGACTAGCGGGGGGTTCCCTTCCTACGAGCAGTACTTC,CSVRTSGGFPSYEQYF
few,TRBJ2-1,TRBD2,TRBV9,16,TGTGCCAGCAGCGCCCGCGCGACTAGCGTTTTTGGTGAGCAGTTCTTC,CASSARATSVFGEQFF
few,TRBJ2-7,NA,TRBV5-1,16,TGCGCCAGCAGCTTGGATGGGCTAGCGACCTCCTACGAGCAGTACTTC,CASSLDGLATSYEQYF
many,TRBJ2-3,TRBD2,TRBV12-3/TRBV12-4,17,TGTGCCAGCAATCGGGGGGACCGACTAGCTAGCACAGATACGCAGTATTTT,CASNRGDRLASTDTQYF
NA,TRBJ2-7,NA,TRBV7-2,14,TGTGCCAGCAGCTTAGTTTACTCATCCTACGAGCAGTACTTC,CASSLVYSSYEQYF
NA,TRBJ2-2,NA,TRBV28,15,TGTGCCAGCAGTTTAGTACTAATGAACACCGGGGAGCTGTTTTTT,CASSLVLMNTGELFF
NA,TRBJ2-1,NA,TRBV24-1,11,TGTGCCACCAGTGATTCGTATGAGCAGTTCTTC,CATSDSYEQFF
NA,TRBJ2-7,NA,TRBV5-5,16,TGTGCCAGCAGCTGGGGCTCCCAGCGGCTCTCCTACGAGCAGTACTTC,CASSWGSQRLSYEQYF
few,TRBJ2-1,NA,TRBV6-2/TRBV6-3,19,TGTGCCAGCAGTTATAGCGTGGATGGGGAATTCAGCTCCTACAATGAGCAGTTCTTC,CASSYSVDGEFSSYNEQFF
few,TRBJ1-5,TRBD1,TRBV29-1,13,TGCAGCGTCCAACCGGGACAGGGGCAGCCCCAGCATTTT,CSVQPGQGQPQHF
few,TRBJ2-1,NA,TRBV4-3,16,TGCGCCAGCAGCCAAGATTGGGGACAAGAGTACAATGAGCAGTTCTTC,CASSQDWGQEYNEQFF
NA,TRBJ2-5,TRBD2,TRBV20-1,16,TGCAGTGCCAACCCCGGACTAGCGGGAACGTCAGAGACCCAGTACTTC,CSANPGLAGTSETQYF
NA,TRBJ2-7,TRBD1,TRBV12-3/TRBV12-4,15,TGTGCCAGCAGTTCAAGGACAGGGTACACCTACGAGCAGTACTTC,CASSSRTGYTYEQYF
NA,TRBJ2-5,NA,TRBV27,14,TGTGCCAGCAGTCCGGGCCACGGGGGCGAGACCCAGTACTTC,CASSPGHGGETQYF
few,TRBJ1-1,NA,TRBV7-2,14,TGTGCCAGCAGCTTCGGGAACAGGGCCACTGAAGCTTTCTTT,CASSFGNRATEAFF
many,TRBJ1-1,NA,TRBV5-1,14,TGCGCCAGCAGCCCCAAGACAGTTAACACTGAAGCTTTCTTT,CASSPKTVNTEAFF
NA,TRBJ2-2,NA,TRBV27,15,TGTGCCAGCAGTTTTGGTCTTCCAGGGCCCGGGGAGCTGTTTTTT,CASSFGLPGPGELFF
few,TRBJ2-5,TRBD2,TRBV29-1,13,TGCAGCGTTGAAAGTAGCGGGGGGGAGACCCAGTACTTC,CSVESSGGETQYF
few,TRBJ2-3,NA,TRBV5-1,16,TGCGCCAGCAGCTTGGTTGTACAGTCTAGCACAGATACGCAGTATTTT,CASSLVVQSSTDTQYF
many,TRBJ2-5,NA,TRBV28,15,TGTGCCAGCAGTTTATGGGAGGGGCTGTTGGAGACCCAGTACTTC,CASSLWEGLLETQYF
few,TRBJ1-5,NA,TRBV20-1,13,TGCAGTGCTAGTGATGTGCCCCAGGGACCCCAGCATTTT,CSASDVPQGPQHF
NA,TRBJ2-2,TRBD1,TRBV20-1,15,TGCAGTGCCTCCGGACAGGGCGGTATCGCCGGGGAGCTGTTTTTT,CSASGQGGIAGELFF
NA,TRBJ1-6,TRBD1,TRBV18,14,TGTGCCAGCTCACCCGACAGGGCGGGATCACCCCTCCACTTT,CASSPDRAGSPLHF
many,TRBJ2-1,TRBD2,TRBV6-1,16,TGTGCCAGCACCCGGACTAGCGGGAGCGGCCTCCATGAGCAGTTCTTC,CASTRTSGSGLHEQFF
many,TRBJ1-1,NA,TRBV2,15,TGTGCCAGCAGACAGCTCATAAGCTCGAACACTGAAGCTTTCTTT,CASRQLISSNTEAFF
NA,TRBJ2-5,NA,TRBV6-2/TRBV6-3,16,TGTGCCAGCAGTTACTCGCCTCGGGGGACCGGGGAGACCCAGTACTTC,CASSYSPRGTGETQYF
NA,TRBJ2-1,TRBD2,TRBV6-1,15,TGTGCCAGCAGTGCCGGGACTAGCGGGAGTACTGAGCAGTTCTTC,CASSAGTSGSTEQFF
few,TRBJ2-3,NA,TRBV20-1,13,TGCAGGGGGGGGCGGGTTAGCACAGATACGCAGTATTTT,CRGGRVSTDTQYF
many,TRBJ2-5,NA,TRBV7-9,12,TGTGCCAGCAGCTACCTGGGAGAGACCCAGTACTTC,CASSYLGETQYF
NA,TRBJ1-2,NA,TRBV11-2,15,TGTGCCAGCAGCTTGTCGTTTCGGGGGAACTATGGCTACACCTTC,CASSLSFRGNYGYTF
few,TRBJ2-3,TRBD2,TRBV4-2,16,TGTGCCAGCAGCCAAGGTAGCGGGGGGGCCATCGATACGCAGTATTTT,CASSQGSGGAIDTQYF
few,TRBJ2-5,TRBD2,TRBV28,16,TGTGCCACCCGGGGCGGGAGGGCTTGGTCGGAAATGATCCAGTACTTC,CATRGGRAWSEMIQYF
many,TRBJ1-6,NA,TRBV7-9,15,TGTGCCAGCAGCTTATGGTCAGGGGCTGATTCACCCCTCCACTTT,CASSLWSGADSPLHF